The present T cell receptor beta chain was sequenced within a study of blood T cell repertoires in COVID-19. The data were produced by immunoSEQ multiplex PCR, yet TCRdb's version contains in-frame clones alone and is incomplete. The sample shows under 300,000 clones, 89% of them seen only once. Per germline, CDR1 MGHRA and CDR2 YSYEKL. V was shortened by 1 base and J by 7 bases, with 16 bases between the two germline ends. The CDR3 is made up of 15 amino acids. The sequencing sample was made of peripheral blood. The genes are TRBV4-1 and TRBJ2-5; D not certain. The origin of this receptor is a woman in her 40s who had recovered from COVID-19. CDR3: CASSQGQHAPGTQYF. The CDR3 DNA reads TGCGCCAGCAGCCAAGGTCAACACGCCCCGGGGACCCAGTACTTC.